One and the same sample provided the 3 T cell receptor beta chains below, sequenced in a study of T cell responses to AZD1222 COVID-19 vaccine. Here immunoSEQ multiplex PCR was the method, and the copy in TCRdb shows in-frame clones only, minus some. Of under 110,000 clones in the sample, around 91% were seen once. Here the sequenced sample was peripheral blood, taken 28 days after the second AZD1222 dose. The receptors here all came from an adult who received the AZD1222 COVID-19 vaccine.

This clone occurred once. The CDR3 region is CASDKRERPGGGRKLFF. DNA of the CDR3: TGTGCCAGCGATAAGAGGGAGAGGCCAGGGGGCGGTAGGAAACTGTTTTTT. The chain recombines TRBV21-1 with TRBJ1-4; TRBD1 is the table's D call, not checked against the DNA. TRBV21-1 is tagged as a pseudogene. The CDR3 spans 17 residues.

In this sample, this clone turned up once. The chain uses TRBV15 and TRBJ2-3; D is unresolved. V was cut by 5 bases and J by 0 bases, with 9 bases left in between. From germline, CDR1 is LNHNV and CDR2 YYDKDF (reference sequence). The CDR3 has 14 amino acids. In DNA form, the CDR3 reads TGTGCCACCAGCGAGTGGGGAAGCACAGATACGCAGTATTTT. Protein sequence: CATSEWGSTDTQYF.

This chain links TRBV19 with TRBJ1-1; D is uncertain. V was pared by 5 bases and J by 1 base, with 14 bases between. The CDR3 totals 15 residues. CDR1 and CDR2 from the germline V gene are LNHDA and SQIVND (reference sequence). CDR3 sequence reads: CASSQGRVRNTEAFF. CDR3 nucleotides: TGTGCCAGTAGTCAAGGAAGGGTTCGGAACACTGAAGCTTTCTTT.